What follows are 10 T cell receptor beta chains derived from one specimen sequenced in a study of CD8+CD57+ T cells in acquired aplastic anemia. Genomic DNA, serving as template, underwent TCR beta VDJ and CDR3 profiling. TCRdb re-derived calls from the reads in MiXCR, one entry per CDR3 protein. Of over 150,000 distinct CDR3 sequences in the sample, about two thirds were seen once. All patients picked for sequencing had shown, by flow cytometry, an expansion of CD8+CD57+ cells. The sample was sorted CD4+, CD8+, or CD8+CD57+ T cells (not recorded which) from PBMCs. Every receptor here comes from a human donor with aplastic anemia.

The chain links TRBV27 to TRBJ2-7; 7 bases fit TRBD1. From germline, CDR1 is MNHEY and CDR2 SMNVEV (reference sequence). Germline trimming cut 6 bases from V and 6 bases from J; bases unmatched to any gene: 11. This CDR3 has 14 residues. CDR3 coding DNA: TGTGCCAGCAGAGTCAGGAGACAGGGTGGCGAGCAGTACTTC. Translated, it gives CASRVRRQGGEQYF.

The rearrangement links TRBV9 to TRBJ1-1; perhaps TRBD1 as D (5 bases). V was pared by 0 bases and J by 4 bases, with 16 bases between. Germline CDR1 and CDR2: SGDLS and YYNGEE. This CDR3 is built from 16 residues. CDR3 sequence reads: CASSVVEGMWGTEAFF. The CDR3 DNA reads as TGTGCCAGCAGCGTAGTGGAGGGGATGTGGGGCACTGAAGCTTTCTTT.

The rearrangement joins TRBV11-3 to TRBJ2-7; D may match TRBD1 or TRBD2 (6 bases each). CDR3 length: 15 residues. Between the trimmed V and J ends, which lost 2 bases and 6 bases, there was a span of 17 bases. The germline CDR1 and CDR2 sequences are SGHNT and YENEEA. The CDR3 reads CASSLIAGAAGEQYF. The CDR3 region has the DNA TGTGCCAGCAGCTTAATTGCAGGGGCAGCGGGCGAGCAGTACTTC. Supplemented by reference TRBV11-3 and TRBJ2-7, the full variable domain reads EAGVVQSPRYKIIEKKQPVAFWCNPISGHNTLYWYLQNLGQGPELLIRYENEEAVDDSQLPKDRFSAERLKGVDSTLKIQPAELGDSAVYLCASSLIAGAAGEQYFGPGTRLTVT.

The V and J genes are TRBV5-1 and TRBJ1-1; no reliable D call. From germline, CDR1 is SGHRS and CDR2 YFSETQ. CDR3 size: 14 residues. Trimming took off 3 bases at V and 0 bases at J, with 9 bases between the two ends. The DNA for the CDR3 is TGCGCCAGCAGCTACCGGGCCATGAACACTGAAGCTTTCTTT. Its protein product is CASSYRAMNTEAFF.

Details on this clonotype: Mismatch with germline at one junction end may stem from a read error. V usage is TRBV7-7 and J usage is TRBJ2-7; weak D call: TRBD2 (6 bases). This CDR3 contains 15 residues. Germline CDR1 SSHAT, CDR2 FNYEAQ (reference sequence). CDR3 in amino acids: CASSPGVAATYEQYF. The CDR3 DNA is TGTGCTAGCAGCCCCGGGGTAGCGGCTACCTACGAGCAGTACTTC.

The V call is TRBV7-6, the J call TRBJ2-5; D is perhaps TRBD2 (5 bases). This CDR3 spans 14 amino acids. The germline CDR1 and CDR2 sequences are SGHVS and FNYEAQ. V was pared by 5 bases and J by 7 bases, with 17 bases between. DNA of the CDR3: TGTGCCAGCAGCCCAAGCGGTTCGGTAGGGACCCAGTACTTC. The encoded protein is CASSPSGSVGTQYF. The complete variable domain, with remaining parts taken from reference TRBV7-6 and TRBJ2-5, reads GAGVSQSPRYKVTKRGQDVALRCDPISGHVSLYWYRQALGQGPEFLTYFNYEAQQDKSGLPNDRFSAERPEGSISTLTIQRTEQRDSAMYRCASSPSGSVGTQYFGPGTRLLVL.

The chain is built from TRBV6-5 and TRBJ2-7; D is unclear. Trimming removed 5 bases from V and 6 bases from J, with 20 bases in between. The CDR3 spans 15 residues. Germline CDR1 and CDR2: MNHEY and SVGAGI. The CDR3 is CASSIGNPLRAEQYF. Here the CDR3 DNA reads TGTGCCAGCAGTATAGGAAACCCCCTACGGGCCGAGCAGTACTTC.

The gene calls are TRBV20-1 and TRBJ1-2; the D is unclear. This CDR3 region has 12 residues. The germline V gene encodes CDR1 DFQATT and CDR2 SNEGSKA (reference sequence). V lost 3 bases to trimming and J lost 11 bases, with 16 bases between them. In nucleotides, the CDR3 is TGCAGTGCTAGGCCCTTCGAGGGAAGGTACACCTTC. It yields the protein CSARPFEGRYTF.

This chain connects TRBV10-3 to TRBJ2-5; weak D call: TRBD2 (6 bases). CDR1 and CDR2 from the germline V gene are ENHRY and SYGVKD. Between the trimmed V and J ends, which lost 6 bases and 2 bases, there was a span of 10 bases. The CDR3 has 13 residues. The CDR3 spells CAIRLTSQETQYF. CDR3 nucleotide sequence: TGTGCCATCAGACTGACTAGTCAAGAGACCCAGTACTTC.

The chain couples TRBV24-1 to TRBJ2-5, with D possibly matching TRBD2 (5 bases). V lost 9 bases, J lost 5 bases, and 12 bases lay in between. CDR1 is KGHDR, CDR2 SFDVKD, per germline. The CDR3 sequence is 12 residues long. Here the CDR3 reads CATGGPGETQYF. Written as DNA, the CDR3 is TGTGCCACCGGCGGGCCCGGGGAGACCCAGTACTTC.